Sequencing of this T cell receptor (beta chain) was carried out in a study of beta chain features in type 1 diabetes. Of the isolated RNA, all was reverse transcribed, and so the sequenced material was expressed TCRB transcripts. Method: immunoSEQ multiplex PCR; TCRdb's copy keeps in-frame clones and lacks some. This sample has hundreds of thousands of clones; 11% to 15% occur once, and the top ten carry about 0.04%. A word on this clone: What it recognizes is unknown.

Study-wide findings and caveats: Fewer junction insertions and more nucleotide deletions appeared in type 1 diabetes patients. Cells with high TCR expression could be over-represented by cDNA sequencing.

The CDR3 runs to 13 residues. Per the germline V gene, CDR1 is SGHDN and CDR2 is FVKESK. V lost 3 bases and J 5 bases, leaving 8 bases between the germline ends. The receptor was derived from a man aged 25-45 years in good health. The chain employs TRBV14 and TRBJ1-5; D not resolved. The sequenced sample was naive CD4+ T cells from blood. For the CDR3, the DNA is TGTGCCAGCAGCCATGGAGGTGATCAGCCCCAGCATTTT. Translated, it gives CASSHGGDQPQHF.